This is a list of T cell receptor beta chains from one sample in a study of blood T cell repertoires in COVID-19. Profiled with immunoSEQ multiplex PCR; TCRdb holds only in-frame clones, not every one. Altogether about 130,000 clones are present, around 81% being singletons, with the ten largest covering about a sixth. The sample was peripheral blood. These receptors came from a man aged 25-40 years with COVID-19, enrolled during active disease. Each CDR3 is given with its conserved first and last residue. The D gene is left open where the match is weak. Not all rows give a size; the values are once, few, many and, for expanded clones, a class.

D	V	J	size	CDR3	DNA
NA	TRBV9	TRBJ2-3	NA	CASSSSRDSDTQYF	TGTGCCAGCAGCTCGTCAAGGGACTCAGATACGCAGTATTTT
NA	TRBV5-1	TRBJ2-1	NA	CASSLGSGRLNEQFF	TGCGCCAGCAGCTTGGGGTCAGGGAGGTTGAATGAGCAGTTCTTC
TRBD2	TRBV2	TRBJ2-5	once	CASSEASGGQETQYF	TGTGCCAGCAGTGAAGCGAGCGGGGGCCAAGAGACCCAGTACTTC
TRBD2	TRBV5-6	TRBJ2-7	many	CASSPPGGDRRGEQYF	TGTGCCAGCAGCCCCCCGGGGGGGGACCGGAGAGGCGAGCAGTACTTC
TRBD1	TRBV2	TRBJ1-1	once	CASSGQGYTEAFF	TGTGCCAGTAGCGGACAGGGATACACTGAAGCTTTCTTT
NA	TRBV7-2	TRBJ2-1	NA	CASSFYHGRGNEQFF	TGTGCCAGCAGCTTCTATCATGGCAGGGGCAATGAGCAGTTCTTC
TRBD1	TRBV5-4	TRBJ2-3	few	CASSSALLQGAKTDTQYF	TGTGCCAGCAGCTCCGCCCTCCTACAGGGGGCTAAGACAGATACGCAGTATTTT
TRBD2	TRBV10-3	TRBJ2-7	few	CAIKIAGSYEQYF	TGTGCCATCAAAATAGCGGGCTCCTACGAGCAGTACTTC
TRBD1	TRBV30	TRBJ1-5	NA	CAWSAGQGVYQPQHF	TGTGCCTGGAGTGCCGGACAGGGTGTTTATCAGCCCCAGCATTTT
TRBD1	TRBV12-5	TRBJ1-1	NA	CASGKGQGQNTEAFF	TGTGCTAGTGGAAAAGGACAGGGACAGAACACTGAAGCTTTCTTT
TRBD2	TRBV30	TRBJ2-2	NA	CAWIGTSGHGELFF	TGTGCCTGGATCGGGACTAGCGGGCACGGGGAGCTGTTTTTT
TRBD2	TRBV2	TRBJ2-1	NA	CASSDLGLASYNEQFF	TGTGCCAGCAGTGATCTAGGACTAGCGTCATACAATGAGCAGTTCTTC
NA	TRBV19	TRBJ2-3	NA	CASSIRQGGRDTQYF	TGTGCCAGTAGTATCAGGCAGGGAGGTCGAGATACGCAGTATTTT
NA	TRBV5-1	TRBJ1-4	few	CASSTPNRVPGEKLFF	TGCGCCAGCAGCACCCCAAACAGGGTTCCGGGTGAAAAACTGTTTTTT
TRBD2	TRBV2	TRBJ2-1	once	CASSPRSSGGNEQFF	TGTGCCAGCAGTCCTCGCTCTAGCGGGGGGAATGAGCAGTTCTTC
NA	TRBV5-4	TRBJ2-6	NA	CASSLGRSGANVLTF	TGTGCCAGCAGCTTGGGTCGCTCTGGGGCCAACGTCCTGACTTTC
TRBD2	TRBV7-3	TRBJ2-2	NA	CASSPGLAALKNGELFF	TGTGCCAGCAGCCCAGGACTAGCGGCTCTTAAAAACGGGGAGCTGTTTTTT
TRBD2	TRBV5-4	TRBJ2-1	NA	CASKIWGLTTRRSYNEQFF	TGTGCCAGCAAGATCTGGGGACTAACCACCAGGAGGTCCTACAATGAGCAGTTCTTC
TRBD2	TRBV5-1	TRBJ2-1	NA	CASSLEPSGRYNEQFF	TGCGCCAGCAGCTTGGAGCCTAGCGGGAGGTACAATGAGCAGTTCTTC
NA	TRBV6-6	TRBJ2-5	once	CASSSTVYQETQYF	TGTGCCAGCAGTTCCACAGTTTACCAAGAGACCCAGTACTTC
TRBD2	TRBV13	TRBJ2-1	NA	CASSQLPLASGRASEQFF	TGTGCCAGCAGCCAGTTACCTCTGGCTAGCGGGAGGGCAAGTGAGCAGTTCTTC
TRBD2	TRBV27	TRBJ2-2	NA	CASSLYPGRAGELFF	TGTGCCAGCAGTTTATACCCCGGGAGGGCCGGGGAGCTGTTTTTT
NA	TRBV12-5	TRBJ1-3	NA	CASGLTGSSGNTIYF	TGTGCTAGTGGTTTGACAGGCTCCTCTGGAAACACCATATATTTT
NA	TRBV18	TRBJ1-4	NA	CASSPPTGTEKLFF	TGTGCCAGCTCACCTCCGACAGGTACTGAAAAACTGTTTTTT
TRBD1	TRBV6-5	TRBJ2-2	NA	CASSYSGQGNTGELFF	TGTGCCAGCAGTTACTCGGGACAGGGCAACACCGGGGAGCTGTTTTTT
NA	TRBV7-3	TRBJ2-1	once	CASSKSSYNEQFF	TGTGCCAGCAGCAAGAGCTCCTACAATGAGCAGTTCTTC
NA	TRBV28	TRBJ2-7	NA	CASSLWATAGAGEQYF	TGTGCCAGCAGTTTATGGGCGACCGCAGGGGCGGGCGAGCAGTACTTC
TRBD2	TRBV7-3	TRBJ2-3	NA	CASSLMGGSTDTQYF	TGTGCCAGCAGCTTAATGGGCGGGAGTACGGATACGCAGTATTTT
NA	TRBV12-3/TRBV12-4	TRBJ2-3	NA	CASSALGGQTQYF	TGTGCCAGCAGTGCCCTGGGGGGGCAAACGCAGTATTTT
NA	TRBV2	TRBJ1-3	NA	CASSYSSGNTIYF	TGTGCCAGCAGTTATAGCTCTGGAAACACCATATATTTT
NA	TRBV6-5	TRBJ1-1	NA	CASSRGPDREAFF	TGTGCCAGCAGCAGGGGCCCCGACAGAGAAGCTTTCTTT
NA	TRBV4-1	TRBJ1-4	NA	CASSHGLVTWNEKLFF	TGCGCCAGCAGCCATGGACTCGTTACGTGGAATGAAAAACTGTTTTTT
NA	TRBV19	TRBJ1-1	NA	CASTVTGRGTEAFF	TGTGCCAGTACTGTAACAGGGAGAGGAACTGAAGCTTTCTTT
NA	TRBV4-1	TRBJ2-7	NA	CASSRTRGGGSYEQYF	TGCGCCAGCAGCCGGACGAGAGGCGGAGGATCCTACGAGCAGTACTTC
TRBD1	TRBV5-1	TRBJ1-1	NA	CASSSDRRRAFF	TGCGCCAGCAGCTCGGACAGGCGGCGGGCTTTCTTT
TRBD2	TRBV2	TRBJ2-1	NA	CASSEQPGGEQFF	TGTGCCAGCAGTGAACAACCGGGGGGTGAGCAGTTCTTC
TRBD1	TRBV29-1	TRBJ1-2	NA	CSVEDSEGAGYTF	TGCAGCGTTGAAGATTCGGAGGGGGCTGGCTACACCTTC
NA	TRBV19	TRBJ2-2	NA	CASSVSITGELFF	TGTGCCAGTAGTGTTAGCATCACCGGGGAGCTGTTTTTT
NA	TRBV13	TRBJ1-3	few	CASLRGTGNTIYF	TGTGCCAGTTTAAGGGGGACGGGAAACACCATATATTTT
TRBD2	TRBV2	TRBJ2-1	NA	CASKPGLADYNEQFF	TGTGCCAGCAAGCCTGGACTAGCAGACTACAATGAGCAGTTCTTC
TRBD2	TRBV9	TRBJ2-1	NA	CASSDGTSGRYYNEQFF	TGTGCCAGCAGCGACGGGACTAGCGGGCGATACTACAATGAGCAGTTCTTC
TRBD2	TRBV7-3	TRBJ2-1	NA	CASSLIGGSSNEQFF	TGTGCCAGCAGCTTAATAGGCGGGAGTAGCAATGAGCAGTTCTTC
TRBD1	TRBV24-1	TRBJ1-5	NA	CATSGTGGNQPQHF	TGTGCCACCAGTGGTACAGGGGGCAATCAGCCCCAGCATTTT
NA	TRBV11-3	TRBJ2-7	NA	CASSLHSYEQYF	TGTGCCAGCAGCTTACACAGCTACGAGCAGTACTTC
TRBD1	TRBV6-5	TRBJ2-7	few	CASKTPGQSYEQYF	TGTGCCAGCAAGACTCCGGGACAGTCCTACGAGCAGTACTTC
TRBD2	TRBV4-2	TRBJ2-2	NA	CASSPNQLQLAGGPYTGELFF	TGTGCCAGCAGCCCAAACCAACTACAACTAGCGGGAGGGCCTTACACCGGGGAGCTGTTTTTT
TRBD1	TRBV30	TRBJ2-5	NA	CAWETGVQETQYF	TGTGCCTGGGAGACAGGGGTCCAAGAGACCCAGTACTTC
TRBD1	TRBV28	TRBJ1-5	once	CATTQGPPGPQHF	TGTGCCACCACACAGGGGCCACCAGGGCCCCAGCATTTT
TRBD1	TRBV7-9	TRBJ2-7	NA	CASSPSDRDYSYEQYF	TGTGCCAGCAGCCCCTCGGACAGGGATTACTCCTACGAGCAGTACTTC
TRBD2	TRBV10-2	TRBJ2-3	few	CASSLLAGGQNTQYF	TGCGCCAGCAGTTTACTAGCGGGGGGGCAAAATACGCAGTATTTT
TRBD2	TRBV24-1	TRBJ2-2	NA	CATSDLVRGAGELFF	TGTGCCACCAGTGATTTGGTCCGGGGGGCCGGGGAGCTGTTTTTT
NA	TRBV28	TRBJ2-7	NA	CASSSDNSYEQYF	TGTGCCAGCAGTTCGGACAATTCCTACGAGCAGTACTTC
TRBD1	TRBV12-3/TRBV12-4	TRBJ1-2	NA	CASSPGTGYGYTF	TGTGCCAGCAGTCCCGGGACAGGATATGGCTACACCTTC
NA	TRBV4-1	TRBJ2-7	NA	CASSLLPGDPSTYEQYF	TGCGCCAGCAGCCTCTTACCGGGGGATCCCTCTACCTACGAGCAGTACTTC
NA	TRBV5-5	TRBJ2-5	NA	CASSLGLGAKGETQYF	TGTGCCAGCAGCTTGGGCTTGGGGGCAAAGGGGGAGACCCAGTACTTC
TRBD2	TRBV5-4	TRBJ2-1	few	CASSSSSGGFVEQFF	TGTGCCAGCAGCTCGTCTAGCGGGGGGTTCGTGGAGCAGTTCTTC
NA	TRBV7-9	TRBJ2-5	NA	CASSLGVGSGETQYF	TGTGCCAGCAGCTTAGGGGTTGGCAGCGGGGAGACCCAGTACTTC
NA	TRBV4-1	TRBJ2-5	NA	CASSQVAGIGETQYF	TGCGCCAGCAGCCAAGTGGCGGGGATAGGGGAGACCCAGTACTTC
TRBD2	TRBV10-1	TRBJ2-1	NA	CASSERASGVPNEQFF	TGCGCCAGCAGTGAGAGGGCTAGCGGGGTACCCAATGAGCAGTTCTTC